A single sample gave rise to the 5 T cell receptor beta chains below, sequenced in a study of T cell responses to AZD1222 COVID-19 vaccine. Profiled with immunoSEQ multiplex PCR; TCRdb holds only in-frame clones, not every one. The sample gives some 130,000 clones, 65% to 90% of which show up once; 20% to 25% is in the top ten. The sequenced sample was peripheral blood, obtained on day 0 of AZD1222 vaccination. All receptors derive from an adult in good health.

CDR3 protein: CASSIRPGGYQPQHF. The CDR3 nucleotides are TGTGCCAGTAGTATAAGGCCAGGGGGCTATCAGCCCCAGCATTTT. The chain has TRBV19 and TRBJ1-5; 8 bases line up with TRBD1. The CDR3 covers 15 residues. Unmatched junction bases numbered 5, after V lost 2 bases and J lost 5 bases. In germline, CDR1 is LNHDA, CDR2 SQIVND (reference sequence).

The CDR3, as DNA: TGTGCCAGCAGCCAACAGGGACAGACGAACACTGAAGCTTTCTTT. Translation: CASSQQGQTNTEAFF. The chain couples TRBV4-2 to TRBJ1-1, with 7 bases identical to TRBD1. This CDR3 has 15 amino acids. V gave up 2 bases and J gave up 1 base; unmatched junction bases: 4. Germline V gives CDR1 LGHNA, CDR2 YNFKEQ.

The genes are TRBV5-1 and TRBJ2-6; tentatively, D is TRBD2 (5 bases). Germline values: CDR1 SGHRS, CDR2 YFSETQ. V gave up 4 bases and J gave up 0 bases, with 5 bases separating them. The CDR3 totals 14 residues. The CDR3 here is CASSRGSGANVLTF. The DNA for the CDR3 is TGCGCCAGCAGCCGGGGCTCTGGGGCCAACGTCCTGACTTTC.

V usage is TRBV28 and J usage is TRBJ1-1; 8 positions agree with TRBD1. Losses at the gene ends were 3 bases for V and 6 bases for J; bases not matched to a gene: 9. The CDR3 is 15 residues long. Germline V CDR1 and CDR2: MDHEN, SYDVKM. The CDR3 region has the DNA TGTGCCAGCAGTTTGTCCGGTCAGGGGGCGGCTGAAGCTTTCTTT. It encodes CASSLSGQGAAEAFF.

This clone was counted once. The chain combines TRBV3-1 (or the pseudogene TRBV3-2) with TRBJ2-5, with 8 bases matching TRBD2. CDR3 length: 14 amino acids. Germline-derived CDR1 and CDR2 are LGHDT and YNNKEL (reference sequence). V was clipped by 4 bases and J by 7 bases; unmatched bases: 8. DNA of the CDR3: TGTGCCAGCAGCCGGAGCGGGGGCGTATTGACCCAGTACTTC. Amino acid sequence: CASSRSGGVLTQYF.